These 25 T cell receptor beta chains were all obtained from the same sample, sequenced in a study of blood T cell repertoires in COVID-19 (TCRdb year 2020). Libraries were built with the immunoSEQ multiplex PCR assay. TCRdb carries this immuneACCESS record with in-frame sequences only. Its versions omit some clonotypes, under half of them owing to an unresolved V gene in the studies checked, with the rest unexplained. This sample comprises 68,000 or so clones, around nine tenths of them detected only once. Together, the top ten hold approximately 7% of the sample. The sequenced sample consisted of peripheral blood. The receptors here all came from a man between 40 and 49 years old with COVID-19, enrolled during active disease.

The CDR3 DNA follows: TGTGCCAGCAGCTTAGGACACCAAAATGAGCAGTTCTTC. Protein: CASSLGHQNEQFF. This chain connects TRBV7-2 to TRBJ2-1, with D uncertain. CDR3 length: 13 amino acids. V was pared by 1 base and J by 7 bases, with 8 bases between. Germline assignment: CDR1 SGHTA and CDR2 FQGNSA.

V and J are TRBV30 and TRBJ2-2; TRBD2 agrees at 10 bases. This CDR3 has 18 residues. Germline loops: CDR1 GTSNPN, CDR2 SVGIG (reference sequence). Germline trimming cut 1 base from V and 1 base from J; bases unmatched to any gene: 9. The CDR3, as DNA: TGTGCCTGGAGTGCTAGCGGGGGCGACTTTAAGAACACCGGGGAGCTGTTTTTT. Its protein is CAWSASGGDFKNTGELFF.

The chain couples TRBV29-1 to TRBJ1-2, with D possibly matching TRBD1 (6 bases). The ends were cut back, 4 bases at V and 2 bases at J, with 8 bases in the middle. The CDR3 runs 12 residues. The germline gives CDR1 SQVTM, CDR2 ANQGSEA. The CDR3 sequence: CSVGDINYGYTF. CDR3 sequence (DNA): TGCAGCGTTGGGGACATCAACTATGGCTACACCTTC.

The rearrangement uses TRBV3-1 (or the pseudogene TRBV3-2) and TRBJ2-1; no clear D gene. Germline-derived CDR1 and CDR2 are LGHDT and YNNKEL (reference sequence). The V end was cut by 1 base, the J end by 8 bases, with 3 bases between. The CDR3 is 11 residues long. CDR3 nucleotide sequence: TGTGCCAGCAGCCAAGCGGATGAGCAGTTCTTC. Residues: CASSQADEQFF.

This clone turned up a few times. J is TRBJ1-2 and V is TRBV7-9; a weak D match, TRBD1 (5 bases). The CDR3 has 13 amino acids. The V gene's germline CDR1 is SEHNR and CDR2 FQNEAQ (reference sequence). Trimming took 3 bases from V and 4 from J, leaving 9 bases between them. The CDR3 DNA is TGTGCCAGCAGCTTCGTACAGGTCTATGGCTACACCTTC. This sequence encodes CASSFVQVYGYTF.

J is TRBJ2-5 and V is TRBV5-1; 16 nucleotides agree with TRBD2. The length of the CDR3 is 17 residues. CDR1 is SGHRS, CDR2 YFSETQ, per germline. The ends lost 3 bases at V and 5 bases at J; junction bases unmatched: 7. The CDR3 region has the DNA TGCGCCAGCAGCTCGGGACTAGCGGGGGGGCTTTTGGAGACCCAGTACTTC. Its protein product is CASSSGLAGGLLETQYF.

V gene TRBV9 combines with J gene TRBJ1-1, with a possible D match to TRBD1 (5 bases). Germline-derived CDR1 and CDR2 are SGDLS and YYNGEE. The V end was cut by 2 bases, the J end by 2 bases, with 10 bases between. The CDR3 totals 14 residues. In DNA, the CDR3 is TGTGCCAGCAGCGTTAGGGGAGGCAACACTGAAGCTTTCTTT. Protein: CASSVRGGNTEAFF. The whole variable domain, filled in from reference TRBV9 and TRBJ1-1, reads DSGVTQTPKHLITATGQRVTLRCSPRSGDLSVYWYQQSLDQGLQFLIQYYNGEERAKGNILERFSAQQFPDLHSELNLSSLELGDSALYFCASSVRGGNTEAFFGQGTRLTVV.

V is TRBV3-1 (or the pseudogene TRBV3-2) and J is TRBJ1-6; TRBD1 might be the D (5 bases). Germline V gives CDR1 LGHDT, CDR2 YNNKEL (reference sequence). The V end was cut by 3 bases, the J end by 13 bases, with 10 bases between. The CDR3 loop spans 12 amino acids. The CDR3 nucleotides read TGTGCCAGCAGCCAGGCGGGGCGTCCCCTCCACTTT. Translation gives CASSQAGRPLHF.

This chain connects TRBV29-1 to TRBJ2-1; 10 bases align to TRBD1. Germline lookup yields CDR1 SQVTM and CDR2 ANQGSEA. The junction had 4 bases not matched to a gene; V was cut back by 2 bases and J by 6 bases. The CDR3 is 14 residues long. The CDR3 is CSVELGQGVNEQFF. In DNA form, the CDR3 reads TGCAGCGTTGAACTCGGACAGGGGGTCAATGAGCAGTTCTTC.

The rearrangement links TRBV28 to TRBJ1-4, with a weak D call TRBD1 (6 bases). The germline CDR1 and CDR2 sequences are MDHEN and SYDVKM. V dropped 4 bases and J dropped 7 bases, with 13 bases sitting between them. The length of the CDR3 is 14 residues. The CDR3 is CASSSGGPTEKLFF. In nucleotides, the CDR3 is TGTGCCAGCAGTTCGGGGGGGCCTACTGAAAAACTGTTTTTT.

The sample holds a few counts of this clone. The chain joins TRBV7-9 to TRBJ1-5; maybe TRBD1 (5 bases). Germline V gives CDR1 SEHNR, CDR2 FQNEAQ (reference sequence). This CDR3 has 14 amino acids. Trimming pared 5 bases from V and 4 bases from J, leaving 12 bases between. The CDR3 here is CASSPKGWNQPQHF. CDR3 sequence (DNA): TGTGCCAGCAGCCCGAAGGGGTGGAATCAGCCCCAGCATTTT.

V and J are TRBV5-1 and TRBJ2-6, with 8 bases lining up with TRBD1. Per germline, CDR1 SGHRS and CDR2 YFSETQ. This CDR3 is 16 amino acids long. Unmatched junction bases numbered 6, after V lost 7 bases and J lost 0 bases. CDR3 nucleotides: TGCGCCAGCTGCGGGACAGGCTTCTCTGGGGCCAACGTCCTGACTTTC. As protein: CASCGTGFSGANVLTF. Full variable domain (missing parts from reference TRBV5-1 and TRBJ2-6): KAGVTQTPRYLIKTRGQQVTLSCSPISGHRSVSWYQQTPGQGLQFLFEYFSETQRNKGNFPGRFSGRQFSNSRSEMNVSTLELGDSALYLCASCGTGFSGANVLTFGAGSRLTVL.

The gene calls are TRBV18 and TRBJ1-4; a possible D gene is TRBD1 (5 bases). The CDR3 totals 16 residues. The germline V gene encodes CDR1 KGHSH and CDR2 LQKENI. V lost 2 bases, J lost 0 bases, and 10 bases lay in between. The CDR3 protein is CASSPSGQATNEKLFF. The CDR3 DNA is TGTGCCAGCTCACCATCCGGACAAGCAACTAATGAAAAACTGTTTTTT.

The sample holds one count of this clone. Here the CDR3 reads CASRRTATNEKLFF. In nucleotides, the CDR3 is TGTGCCAGCAGGAGGACAGCAACTAATGAAAAACTGTTTTTT. This chain joins TRBV6-5 and TRBJ1-4; TRBD1 is a possible D gene (6 bases). Germline V gives CDR1 MNHEY, CDR2 SVGAGI. This CDR3 spans 14 amino acids. Trimming stripped 6 bases from V and 0 bases from J, with 8 bases between.

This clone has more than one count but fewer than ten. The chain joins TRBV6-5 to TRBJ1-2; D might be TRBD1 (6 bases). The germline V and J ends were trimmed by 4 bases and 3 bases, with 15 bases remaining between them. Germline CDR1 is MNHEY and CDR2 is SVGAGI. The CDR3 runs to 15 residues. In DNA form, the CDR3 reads TGTGCCAGCAGTTCCGGGGGGGCCCAAGACTATGGCTACACCTTC. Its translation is CASSSGGAQDYGYTF.

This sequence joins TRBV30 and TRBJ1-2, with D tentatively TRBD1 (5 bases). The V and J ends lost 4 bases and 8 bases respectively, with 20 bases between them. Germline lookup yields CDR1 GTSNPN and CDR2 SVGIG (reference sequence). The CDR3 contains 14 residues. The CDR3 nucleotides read TGTGCCTGGACCTTTCAGGGCGCGGAAGAAGGCTACACCTTC. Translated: CAWTFQGAEEGYTF.

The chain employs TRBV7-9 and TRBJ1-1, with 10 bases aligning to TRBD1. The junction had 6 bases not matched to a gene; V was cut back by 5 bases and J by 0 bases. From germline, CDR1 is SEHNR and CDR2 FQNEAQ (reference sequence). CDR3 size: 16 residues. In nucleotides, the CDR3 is TGTGCCAGCAGCCGTTTCGGACAGGGGGTGAACACTGAAGCTTTCTTT. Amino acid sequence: CASSRFGQGVNTEAFF.

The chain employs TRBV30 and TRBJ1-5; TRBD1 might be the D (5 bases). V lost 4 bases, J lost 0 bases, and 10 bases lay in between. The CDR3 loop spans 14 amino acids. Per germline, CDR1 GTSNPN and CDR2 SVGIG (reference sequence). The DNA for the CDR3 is TGTGCCTGGAAGGGGCCATATAGCAATCAGCCCCAGCATTTT. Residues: CAWKGPYSNQPQHF.

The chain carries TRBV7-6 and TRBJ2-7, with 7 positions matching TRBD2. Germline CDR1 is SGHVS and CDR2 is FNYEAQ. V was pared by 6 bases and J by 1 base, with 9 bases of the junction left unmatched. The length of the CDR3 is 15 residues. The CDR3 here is CASRTLQGGSYEQYF. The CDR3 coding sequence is TGTGCCAGCAGGACACTCCAGGGAGGGTCCTACGAGCAGTACTTC.

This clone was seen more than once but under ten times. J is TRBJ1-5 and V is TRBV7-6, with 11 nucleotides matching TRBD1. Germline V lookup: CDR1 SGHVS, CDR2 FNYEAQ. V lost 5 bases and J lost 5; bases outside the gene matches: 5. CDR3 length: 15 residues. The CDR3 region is CASSSGQGAHQPQHF. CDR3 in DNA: TGTGCCAGCAGCAGCGGACAGGGGGCGCATCAGCCCCAGCATTTT.

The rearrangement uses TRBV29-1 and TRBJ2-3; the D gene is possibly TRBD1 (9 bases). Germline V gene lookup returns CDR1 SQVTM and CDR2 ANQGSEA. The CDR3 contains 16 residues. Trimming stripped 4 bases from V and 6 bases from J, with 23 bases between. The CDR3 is CSVVAGTGPGGDTQYF. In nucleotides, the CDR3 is TGCAGCGTTGTCGCCGGGACAGGGCCGGGGGGGGATACGCAGTATTTT.

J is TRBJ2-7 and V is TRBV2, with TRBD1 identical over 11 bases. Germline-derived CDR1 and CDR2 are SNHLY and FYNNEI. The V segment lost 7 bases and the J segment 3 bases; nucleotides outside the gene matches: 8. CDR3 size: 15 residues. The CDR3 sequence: CASTFGQGAVYEQYF. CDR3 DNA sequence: TGTGCCAGCACCTTCGGACAGGGGGCCGTCTACGAGCAGTACTTC. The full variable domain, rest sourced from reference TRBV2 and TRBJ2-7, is EPEVTQTPSHQVTQMGQEVILRCVPISNHLYFYWYRQILGQKVEFLVSFYNNEISEKSEIFDDQFSVERPDGSNFTLKIRSTKLEDSAMYFCASTFGQGAVYEQYFGPGTRLTVT.

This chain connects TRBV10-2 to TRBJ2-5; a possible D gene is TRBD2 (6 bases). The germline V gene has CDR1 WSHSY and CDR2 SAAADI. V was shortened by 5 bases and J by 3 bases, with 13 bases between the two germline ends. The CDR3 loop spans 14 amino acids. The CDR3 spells CASSSVSGEETQYF. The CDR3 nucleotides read TGCGCCAGCAGTTCGGTTTCGGGAGAAGAGACCCAGTACTTC.

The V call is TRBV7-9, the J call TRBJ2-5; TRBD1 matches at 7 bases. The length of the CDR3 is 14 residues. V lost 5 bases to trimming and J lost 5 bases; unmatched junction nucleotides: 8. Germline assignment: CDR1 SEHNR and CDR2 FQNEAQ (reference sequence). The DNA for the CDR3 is TGTGCCAGCAGCCCGAGACAGGGCTGGGAGACCCAGTACTTC. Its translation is CASSPRQGWETQYF.

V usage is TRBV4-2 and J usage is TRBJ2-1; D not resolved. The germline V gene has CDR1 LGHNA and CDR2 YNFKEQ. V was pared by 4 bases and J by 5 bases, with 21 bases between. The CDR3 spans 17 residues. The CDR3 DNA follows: TGTGCCAGCAGCCGACCTGAGACTGCTAAGGTCCACAATGAGCAGTTCTTC. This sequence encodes CASSRPETAKVHNEQFF.